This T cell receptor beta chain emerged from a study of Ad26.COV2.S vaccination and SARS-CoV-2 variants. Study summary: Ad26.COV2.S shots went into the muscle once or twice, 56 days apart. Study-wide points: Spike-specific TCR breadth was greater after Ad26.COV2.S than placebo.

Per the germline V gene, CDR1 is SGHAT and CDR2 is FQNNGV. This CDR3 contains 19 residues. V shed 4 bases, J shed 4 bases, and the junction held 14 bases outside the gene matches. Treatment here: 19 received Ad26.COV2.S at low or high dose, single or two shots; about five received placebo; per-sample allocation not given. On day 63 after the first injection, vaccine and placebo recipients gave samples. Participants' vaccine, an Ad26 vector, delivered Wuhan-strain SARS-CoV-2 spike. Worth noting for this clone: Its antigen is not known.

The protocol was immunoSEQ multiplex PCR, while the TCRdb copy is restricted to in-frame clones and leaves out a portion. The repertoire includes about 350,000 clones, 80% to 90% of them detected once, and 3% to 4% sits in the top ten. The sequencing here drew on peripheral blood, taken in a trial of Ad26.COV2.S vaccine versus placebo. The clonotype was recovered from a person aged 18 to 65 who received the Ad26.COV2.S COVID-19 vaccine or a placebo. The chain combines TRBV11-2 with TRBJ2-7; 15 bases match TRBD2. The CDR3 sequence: CASSSDGLAGGPGFYEQYF. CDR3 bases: TGTGCCAGCAGCTCAGACGGACTAGCGGGGGGGCCCGGTTTTTACGAGCAGTACTTC.